Each of the 30 T cell receptor beta chains below was sequenced from the same sample in a study of cytomegalovirus exposure and HLA in healthy donors. Use of 60 Vbeta and 13 Jbeta primers characterized the PCR. This table comes from immunoSEQ multiplex PCR, and its TCRdb copy is limited to in-frame clones, with some not included. The sample lists roughly 290,000 clones, about four fifths seen once, with about 0.28% in the top ten. What was sequenced was PBMCs. Receptors were obtained from a girl aged 2 to 9 in good health and CMV-seronegative.

This rearrangement joins TRBV7-3 to TRBJ2-3, with 7 bases fitting TRBD2. After removal of 5 bases from V and 0 bases from J, the junction contained 8 bases not matched to a gene. In germline, CDR1 is SGHTA, CDR2 FQGTGA. The CDR3 has 16 amino acids. The CDR3, as DNA: TGTGCCAGCAGCCCTCAGCGGGGTATTAGCACAGATACGCAGTATTTT. Encoded protein: CASSPQRGISTDTQYF.

The chain links TRBV30 to TRBJ2-1; the D gene is possibly TRBD2 (6 bases). The V end was cut by 2 bases, the J end by 4 bases, with 18 bases between. This CDR3 is built from 16 residues. Germline assignment: CDR1 GTSNPN and CDR2 SVGIG (reference sequence). CDR3 residues: CAWSPPPLAGYNEQFF. CDR3 in DNA: TGTGCCTGGAGTCCCCCCCCACTAGCTGGTTACAATGAGCAGTTCTTC.

The J gene is TRBJ1-2, the V gene TRBV5-4; the D is unclear. The V gene lost 4 bases and the J gene lost 8 bases, with 15 bases spanning the gap. The CDR3 is made up of 13 amino acids. The germline CDR1 and CDR2 sequences are SGHNT and YYREEE (reference sequence). The CDR3 sequence is CASSDESGSGYTF. DNA for the CDR3: TGTGCCAGCAGCGATGAGTCGGGGAGCGGCTACACCTTC.

This chain connects TRBV10-3 to TRBJ1-4, with a tentative D call TRBD1 (5 bases). Trimming removed 0 bases from V and 8 bases from J, with 16 bases in between. Germline-derived CDR1 and CDR2 are ENHRY and SYGVKD. The CDR3 is 16 residues long. The CDR3 loop reads CAISESSSGREEKLFF. CDR3 nucleotides: TGTGCCATCAGTGAGTCGAGTTCAGGGAGGGAGGAAAAACTGTTTTTT.

The rearrangement joins TRBV11-1 to TRBJ2-1, with D possibly TRBD2 on 5 matching bases. This CDR3 is built from 17 residues. Trimming took off 1 base at V and 1 base at J, with 14 bases between the two ends. CDR1 is SGHAT and CDR2 is FQDESV in the germline V gene (reference sequence). The CDR3 DNA reads TGTGCCAGCAGCTTAGAGTCGGTGGCGGGTTCCTACAATGAGCAGTTCTTC. Amino acid sequence: CASSLESVAGSYNEQFF.

This clone occurred a few times. This chain connects TRBV5-1 to TRBJ2-7; TRBD2 aligns across 10 bases. Germline loops: CDR1 SGHRS, CDR2 YFSETQ. This CDR3 region has 14 residues. V trimming: 2 bases; J trimming: 2 bases; junction bases outside the gene matches: 1. The DNA for the CDR3 is TGCGCCAGCAGCTTAAGCGGGGGGGCCTACGAGCAGTACTTC. This sequence encodes CASSLSGGAYEQYF. The whole variable domain, remainder taken from reference TRBV5-1 and TRBJ2-7, is KAGVTQTPRYLIKTRGQQVTLSCSPISGHRSVSWYQQTPGQGLQFLFEYFSETQRNKGNFPGRFSGRQFSNSRSEMNVSTLELGDSALYLCASSLSGGAYEQYFGPGTRLTVT.

This chain joins TRBV5-6 and TRBJ2-7, with 8 bases fitting TRBD2. Trimming removed 5 bases from V and 2 bases from J; junction bases left unmatched: 6. Germline CDR1 and CDR2: SGHDT and YYEEEE. The CDR3 spans 14 residues. CDR3 loop: CASRAGAGAYEQYF. In nucleotides, the CDR3 is TGTGCCAGCAGGGCTGGAGCGGGGGCCTACGAGCAGTACTTC.

V gene TRBV19 combines with J gene TRBJ2-3, with TRBD1 matching 7 bases. J lost 0 bases, V lost 9 bases, and 9 bases had no gene match. CDR3 length: 15 residues. Germline V CDR1 and CDR2: LNHDA, SQIVND (reference sequence). The CDR3 protein is CASSWTGASTDTQYF. CDR3 DNA: TGTGCCAGCTCGTGGACAGGCGCTAGCACAGATACGCAGTATTTT.

V is TRBV29-1 and J is TRBJ1-6; tentatively, D is TRBD1 (6 bases). Trimming took off 7 bases at V and 7 bases at J, with 14 bases between the two ends. The germline gives CDR1 SQVTM, CDR2 ANQGSEA. The CDR3 consists of 13 residues. The CDR3 DNA follows: TGCAGCGCGCTACAGGGCCCGAATTCACCCCTCCACTTT. Its protein product is CSALQGPNSPLHF.

On this clone itself: The junction does not match germline at one end; this may be a read error. The V call is TRBV4-1, the J call TRBJ2-7; 9 bases match TRBD1. This CDR3 has 16 amino acids. Germline CDR1 and CDR2: MGHRA and YSYEKL. Here the CDR3 DNA reads TGCGCCAGCAGCCTCCTCGAGGGACAGGGCTCCCACGAGCAGTACTTC. Protein sequence: CASSLLEGQGSHEQYF.

This clone came up once. This CDR3 reads CASLQTGTSVPSSYNEQFF. In DNA, the CDR3 is TGTGCCAGCCTACAGACCGGGACTAGCGTCCCGAGCTCCTACAATGAGCAGTTCTTC. The V gene is TRBV28, the J gene TRBJ2-1, with 10 nucleotides matching TRBD2. The CDR3 is made up of 19 amino acids. The V gene's germline CDR1 is MDHEN and CDR2 SYDVKM. V lost 8 bases and J lost 0; bases outside the gene matches: 16.

The chain employs TRBV28 and TRBJ1-1; 8 bases match TRBD1. The CDR3 runs 14 residues. Unmatched junction bases numbered 7, after V lost 6 bases and J lost 4 bases. CDR1 and CDR2 from the germline V gene are MDHEN and SYDVKM. For the CDR3, the DNA is TGTGCCAGCAGCCTGACAGGGGTTCGCACTGAAGCTTTCTTT. It translates to CASSLTGVRTEAFF.

V is TRBV27 and J is TRBJ2-3, with TRBD2 identical over 10 bases. CDR3 length equals 16 residues. Germline V gene lookup returns CDR1 MNHEY and CDR2 SMNVEV (reference sequence). With 6 bases clipped from V and 0 bases from J, the junction kept 6 bases outside the gene matches. CDR3 DNA: TGTGCCAGCAGACCCGGACTAGCGGAGAGCACAGATACGCAGTATTTT. This gives the protein CASRPGLAESTDTQYF.

V is TRBV7-8 and J is TRBJ1-5, with D uncertain. Germline V gene lookup returns CDR1 SGHVS and CDR2 FQNEAQ. Trimming stripped 8 bases from V and 3 bases from J, with 5 bases between. The CDR3 contains 11 residues. As DNA, the CDR3 is TGTGCCAGCCACAACAATCAGCCCCAGCATTTT. Its protein is CASHNNQPQHF.

The chain carries TRBV6-6 and TRBJ1-1; unclear D gene. This CDR3 is built from 14 residues. With 0 bases removed from V and 0 bases from J, the gap between germline ends came to 5 bases. Germline V CDR1 and CDR2: MNHNY, SVGAGI (reference sequence). CDR3 nucleotide sequence: TGTGCCAGCAGTTACTCGTACATGAACACTGAAGCTTTCTTT. This encodes CASSYSYMNTEAFF.

The chain joins TRBV6-5 to TRBJ2-4; 8 nucleotides match TRBD1. The V and J ends lost 4 bases and 6 bases, in that order; junction bases with no gene match: 8. The CDR3 has 15 residues. The germline CDR1 and CDR2 sequences are MNHEY and SVGAGI. The CDR3 is CASSSGGQGSNIQYF. CDR3 DNA sequence: TGTGCCAGCAGTTCAGGAGGACAGGGTTCAAACATTCAGTACTTC.

This chain connects TRBV27 to TRBJ2-3, with D possibly being TRBD1 (6 bases). The CDR3 length is 15 residues. V lost 5 bases and J 2 bases, leaving 14 bases between the germline ends. Germline V gene data show CDR1 as MNHEY and CDR2 as SMNVEV (reference sequence). The DNA for the CDR3 is TGTGCCAGCAGTGCTACAGGGAGTCCCACAGATACGCAGTATTTT. This codes for CASSATGSPTDTQYF.

This chain joins TRBV9 and TRBJ2-3; D gene uncertain. The germline gives CDR1 SGDLS, CDR2 YYNGEE. The CDR3 covers 12 residues. V was trimmed by 1 base and J by 6 bases, leaving 6 bases between them. The chain's CDR3 is CASSVLGDTQYF. Written as DNA, the CDR3 is TGTGCCAGCAGCGTACTCGGGGATACGCAGTATTTT. Full variable domain (outside the CDR3, taken from reference TRBV9 and TRBJ2-3): DSGVTQTPKHLITATGQRVTLRCSPRSGDLSVYWYQQSLDQGLQFLIQYYNGEERAKGNILERFSAQQFPDLHSELNLSSLELGDSALYFCASSVLGDTQYFGPGTRLTVL.

V is TRBV5-1 and J is TRBJ2-7; the D gene is possibly TRBD2 (5 bases). The germline V gene encodes CDR1 SGHRS and CDR2 YFSETQ. The CDR3 consists of 15 residues. Trimming took 0 bases from V and 5 from J, leaving 15 bases between them. CDR3: CASSLDVGVLDEQYF. In nucleotides, the CDR3 is TGCGCCAGCAGCTTGGACGTGGGAGTGCTCGACGAGCAGTACTTC.

The table lists this clone with a count of one. This rearrangement joins TRBV4-1 to TRBJ1-5; D is perhaps TRBD1 (6 bases). Trimming stripped 4 bases from V and 0 bases from J, with 10 bases between. Germline lookup yields CDR1 MGHRA and CDR2 YSYEKL. This CDR3 comprises 15 residues. CDR3 coding DNA: TGCGCCAGCAGCCCTCGGACAGATAGCAATCAGCCCCAGCATTTT. Translation gives CASSPRTDSNQPQHF.

The rearrangement links TRBV11-2 to TRBJ2-1; D is ambiguous. The CDR3 sequence is 16 residues long. Germline V gene sequence: CDR1 SGHAT, CDR2 FQNNGV. V shed 2 bases and J shed 2 bases, with 13 bases lying between them. As DNA, the CDR3 is TGTGCCAGCAGCTTAACGTACGCGATTGCCTACAATGAGCAGTTCTTC. Translated, it gives CASSLTYAIAYNEQFF.

J is TRBJ1-5 and V is TRBV6-5, with D uncertain. Trimming removed 2 bases at V and 0 bases at J, with 8 bases between. This CDR3 is built from 15 residues. CDR1 is MNHEY and CDR2 is SVGAGI in the germline V gene. The CDR3 protein is CASSYGHPSNQPQHF. Here the CDR3 DNA reads TGTGCCAGCAGTTACGGGCACCCTAGCAATCAGCCCCAGCATTTT.

This clone was observed a few times. The chain joins TRBV5-6 to TRBJ2-7; TRBD1 might be the D (6 bases). V lost 4 bases and J lost 1, with 12 bases in between. Germline lookup yields CDR1 SGHDT and CDR2 YYEEEE. The CDR3 is 14 residues long. The CDR3 protein is CASSPGTHSYEQYF. The CDR3 DNA is TGTGCCAGCAGCCCCGGGACACATTCCTACGAGCAGTACTTC.

This clone appeared a few times. The chain employs TRBV30 and TRBJ1-2, with D possibly matching TRBD1 (6 bases). The CDR3 covers 12 residues. Germline V gene data show CDR1 as GTSNPN and CDR2 as SVGIG (reference sequence). V gave up 3 bases and J gave up 5 bases, with 10 bases separating them. The CDR3 DNA reads TGTGCCTGGAGCCGTACAGGGTATGGCTACACCTTC. Protein: CAWSRTGYGYTF.

V gene TRBV29-1 combines with J gene TRBJ2-2; D may be TRBD1 (6 bases). This CDR3 has 17 amino acids. The germline V gene encodes CDR1 SQVTM and CDR2 ANQGSEA. V was pared by 5 bases and J by 0 bases, with 19 bases between. The CDR3 DNA reads TGCAGCGTTAAATGGTGGACAGCTAACGCGAACACCGGGGAGCTGTTTTTT. Translating gives CSVKWWTANANTGELFF.

The chain carries TRBV5-1 and TRBJ1-2, with 8 bases aligning to TRBD1. Germline V gene sequence: CDR1 SGHRS, CDR2 YFSETQ. The CDR3 extends over 14 amino acids. V was pared by 4 bases and J by 7 bases, with 9 bases of the junction left unmatched. Here the CDR3 reads CASSLTGTGGGYTF. The CDR3 region has the DNA TGCGCCAGCAGCCTTACCGGGACAGGTGGTGGCTACACCTTC. The whole variable domain, remainder taken from reference TRBV5-1 and TRBJ1-2, is KAGVTQTPRYLIKTRGQQVTLSCSPISGHRSVSWYQQTPGQGLQFLFEYFSETQRNKGNFPGRFSGRQFSNSRSEMNVSTLELGDSALYLCASSLTGTGGGYTFGSGTRLTVV.

J is TRBJ1-1 and V is TRBV4-2; tentatively, D is TRBD1 (5 bases). Germline CDR1 is LGHNA and CDR2 is YNFKEQ. The V gene lost 1 base and the J gene lost 4 bases, with 13 bases spanning the gap. The CDR3 runs to 15 residues. Written as DNA, the CDR3 is TGTGCCAGCAGCCAAGGGCGGTCTGGGGCCACTGAAGCTTTCTTT. Translated, it gives CASSQGRSGATEAFF.

The rearrangement uses TRBV4-1 and TRBJ2-2; D possibly corresponds to TRBD2 (6 bases). CDR1 is MGHRA, CDR2 YSYEKL, per germline. V gave up 4 bases and J gave up 7 bases, with 13 bases separating them. The length of the CDR3 is 14 residues. This chain's CDR3 is CASSPEGLSGELFF. CDR3 coding DNA: TGCGCCAGCAGCCCGGAGGGCCTTAGCGGGGAGCTGTTTTTT.

In its sample, this clone was seen a few times. This chain joins TRBV18 and TRBJ2-1; 8 nucleotides align to TRBD2. CDR3 length equals 16 residues. Trimming removed 3 bases from V and 7 bases from J; junction bases left unmatched: 11. In germline, CDR1 is KGHSH, CDR2 LQKENI. The CDR3 nucleotides are TGTGCCAGCTCACCGGGGCGGGGGGCCCTTATGAATGAGCAGTTCTTC. Protein product: CASSPGRGALMNEQFF. Looking up the rest from reference TRBV18 and TRBJ2-1 gives the full variable domain: NAGVMQNPRHLVRRRGQEARLRCSPMKGHSHVYWYRQLPEEGLKFMVYLQKENIIDESGMPKERFSAEFPKEGPSILRIQQVVRGDSAAYFCASSPGRGALMNEQFFGPGTRLTVL.

This chain uses TRBV27 with TRBJ1-1; no clear D gene. V was pared by 6 bases and J by 8 bases, with 19 bases between. CDR3 length equals 14 residues. Germline V lookup: CDR1 MNHEY, CDR2 SMNVEV (reference sequence). Written as DNA, the CDR3 is TGTGCCAGCAGACTAACCTTCGGAAGCCTCGAAGCTTTCTTT. Translated: CASRLTFGSLEAFF.